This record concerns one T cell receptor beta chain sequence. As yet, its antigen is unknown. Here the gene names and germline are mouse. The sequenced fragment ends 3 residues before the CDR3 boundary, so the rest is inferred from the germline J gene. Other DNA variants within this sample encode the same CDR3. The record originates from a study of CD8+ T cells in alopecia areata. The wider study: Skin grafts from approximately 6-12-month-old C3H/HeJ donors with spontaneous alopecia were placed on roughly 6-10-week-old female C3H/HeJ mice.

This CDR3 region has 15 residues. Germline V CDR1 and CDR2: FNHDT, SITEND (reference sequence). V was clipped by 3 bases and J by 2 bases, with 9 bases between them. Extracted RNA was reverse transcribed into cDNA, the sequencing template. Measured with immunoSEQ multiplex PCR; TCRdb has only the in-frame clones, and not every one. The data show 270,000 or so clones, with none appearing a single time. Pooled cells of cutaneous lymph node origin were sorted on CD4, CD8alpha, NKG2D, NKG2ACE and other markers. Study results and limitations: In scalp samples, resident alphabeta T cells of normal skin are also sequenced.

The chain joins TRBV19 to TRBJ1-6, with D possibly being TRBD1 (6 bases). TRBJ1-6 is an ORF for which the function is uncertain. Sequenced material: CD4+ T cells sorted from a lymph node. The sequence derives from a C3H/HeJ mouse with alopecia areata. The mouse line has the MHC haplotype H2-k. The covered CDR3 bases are TGTGCCAGCAGTAGAGGGGGGGCCTATAATTCGCCC. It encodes CASSRGGAYNSP. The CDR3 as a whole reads CASSRGGAYNSPLYF.